The TCR beta chain under discussion was sequenced for a study of tumor and adjacent non-tumor tissue in lung cancer. Study in general: On average, productive TCRbeta reads reached about 4.17 million per sample. Study-wide results and caveats: Shorter survival was associated with higher TCR diversity in tumors. Normal lung showed higher cumulative top 100 clone frequency than tumor. Compared with tumor, normal lung showed significantly lower TCR diversity.

This clonotype was seen more than once but under ten times. What it binds is not known. A much bigger clone sits one base away, suggesting this may be a read error. The library came from three nested PCR rounds adapted from ARM-PCR protocols. TCRdb re-called the multiplex PCR reads with MiXCR, one entry per CDR3 protein. The sample has about 48,000 distinct CDR3 sequences; under 75% are singletons. This sample's RNA came from whole unsorted tissue. More than 3 cm separated this lung sample from the edge of the tumor. CDR3 length: 15 amino acids. CDR1 is MNHEY, CDR2 SVGAGI, per germline. The origin of this receptor is a woman between 65 and 79 years old with non-small cell lung cancer. The rearrangement uses TRBV6-5 and TRBJ2-1, with 10 bases matching TRBD1. Sequenced input: distant non-tumor lung tissue. The CDR3 is CAGSPGQGVANEQFF. CDR3 DNA sequence: TGTGCCGGCAGTCCCGGACAGGGGGTGGCGAATGAGCAGTTCTTC.